This TCR beta chain derives from a study of blood T cell repertoires in COVID-19. The repertoire was sequenced with immunoSEQ multiplex PCR; TCRdb's copy has only in-frame clones and lacks some. Of about 140,000 clones detected, under 90% appear once; the ten largest clones hold approximately 1.8%. A case of COVID-19 had been met by exposed participants within 2 weeks before study entry. Germline V lookup: CDR1 SGHAT, CDR2 FQNNGV. This CDR3 spans 16 amino acids. Losses at the gene ends were 0 bases for V and 0 bases for J; bases not matched to a gene: 2. The chain links TRBV11-2 to TRBJ2-4; 7 bases are a match to TRBD2. This TCR was recovered from a woman between 18 and 30 years old who had been exposed to COVID-19. Specimen: PBMCs or T cells enriched from blood (not recorded which). Written as DNA, the CDR3 is TGTGCCAGCAGCTTAGAAATAGCGGGAGCCAAAAACATTCAGTACTTC. It is translated as CASSLEIAGAKNIQYF.